This TCR beta chain was recorded in a study of identical twins. Findings and caveats of the study: For out-of-frame beta sequences, excess twin sharing was weaker.

Using its own MiXCR run on the 5' RACE reads, TCRdb lists one record per CDR3 protein. The table lists about 890,000 distinct CDR3 sequences, approximately 13% of them singletons. There are 15 residues in the CDR3. Per germline, CDR1 MNHEY and CDR2 SVGAGI. Trimming shortened V by 2 bases and J by 2 bases, and 12 bases separated the two germline ends. This clonotype was recorded a few times. Its antigen remains unknown. The same data also went into a second study, on yellow fever vaccine responses in identical twins.

What was sequenced was PBMCs. The receptor was derived from a young woman in good health. V and J are TRBV6-5 and TRBJ2-5; the D is unclear. The CDR3 nucleotides are TGTGCCAGCAGTTACACCAGCCCTAAACAAGAGACCCAGTACTTC. Encoded protein: CASSYTSPKQETQYF.